The next 32 T cell receptor beta chains were all read from a single sample in a study of blood T cell repertoires in COVID-19. Sequencing was performed with immunoSEQ multiplex PCR; in TCRdb, only in-frame clones are kept and a portion is missing. The profile shows approximately 70,000 clones, around 87% of them singletons. Source material: peripheral blood. Receptor source: a woman aged 55-70 years with acute or convalescent COVID-19.

The CDR3: CASSPQPGQGRQETQYF. The CDR3 DNA is TGTGCCAGCTCACCCCAGCCGGGACAGGGGCGACAGGAGACCCAGTACTTC. The J gene is TRBJ2-5, the V gene TRBV18; 10 bases are shared with TRBD1. Losses at the gene ends were 3 bases for V and 5 bases for J; bases not matched to a gene: 12. The CDR3 is made up of 17 amino acids. CDR1 and CDR2 from the germline V gene are KGHSH and LQKENI.

The chain is built from TRBV7-2 and TRBJ2-2, with 10 bases fitting TRBD2. CDR3 length: 15 residues. The junction had 4 bases not matched to a gene; V was cut back by 4 bases and J by 5 bases. The germline V gene encodes CDR1 SGHTA and CDR2 FQGNSA. The CDR3 coding sequence is TGTGCCAGCAGCTGGACTAGCGGAGCTACCGGGGAGCTGTTTTTT. Amino acid sequence: CASSWTSGATGELFF.

CDR3 in amino acids: CASSLGADYQPQHF. CDR3 in DNA: TGTGCCAGCAGCTTGGGGGCAGATTACCAGCCCCAGCATTTT. The chain links TRBV5-6 to TRBJ1-5; D uncertain. The CDR3 runs 14 residues. The V gene's germline CDR1 is SGHDT and CDR2 YYEEEE. V gave up 0 bases and J gave up 7 bases, with 11 bases separating them.

The DNA of the CDR3 is TGTGCCAGCAGCTTCAGGGTGAATGAGCAGTTCTTC. Translated: CASSFRVNEQFF. The rearrangement links TRBV5-4 to TRBJ2-1; TRBD1 is a possible D gene (5 bases). The CDR3 consists of 12 residues. Trimming took off 2 bases at V and 7 bases at J, with 7 bases between the two ends. Germline lookup yields CDR1 SGHNT and CDR2 YYREEE (reference sequence).

The rearrangement joins TRBV5-1 to TRBJ1-1, with D hard to call. Between the trimmed V and J ends, which lost 7 bases and 4 bases, there was a span of 11 bases. The CDR3 consists of 12 residues. CDR1 is SGHRS and CDR2 is YFSETQ in the germline V gene. The CDR3 DNA reads TGCGCCAGCTTCGGGTTTGGCACTGAAGCTTTCTTT. Encoded protein: CASFGFGTEAFF.

V is TRBV5-1 and J is TRBJ1-3; D not resolved. This CDR3 comprises 15 residues. V lost 1 base, J lost 0 bases, and 8 bases lay in between. Per the germline V gene, CDR1 is SGHRS and CDR2 is YFSETQ. In DNA form, the CDR3 reads TGCGCCAGCAGCTTGACGAGAGACTCTGGAAACACCATATATTTT. It encodes CASSLTRDSGNTIYF.

This sequence joins TRBV7-2 and TRBJ2-1; D possibly corresponds to TRBD1 (6 bases). The V end lost 2 bases, the J end lost 4 bases, and 15 bases lay between the germline ends. The germline V gene has CDR1 SGHTA and CDR2 FQGNSA. This CDR3 is 16 amino acids long. The CDR3 coding sequence is TGTGCCAGCAGCTTAAGGACAGCAGGACTTTACAATGAGCAGTTCTTC. This gives the protein CASSLRTAGLYNEQFF.

This clone was counted between two and nine times. V gene TRBV10-2 combines with J gene TRBJ2-7; D call uncertain. With 3 bases removed from V and 5 bases from J, the gap between germline ends came to 5 bases. Per the germline V gene, CDR1 is WSHSY and CDR2 is SAAADI. This CDR3 is built from 11 residues. The DNA of the CDR3 is TGCGCCAGCAGTGACCGGGACGAGCAGTACGTC. It is translated as CASSDRDEQYV.

The rearrangement joins TRBV19 to TRBJ1-5; D uncertain. Looked up from germline, CDR1 is LNHDA and CDR2 is SQIVND (reference sequence). This CDR3 has 18 residues. Trimming stripped 7 bases from V and 0 bases from J, with 22 bases between. CDR3 nucleotide sequence: TGTGCCAGTACCTCACTCGGGTGGAAGGCCGATAGCAATCAGCCCCAGCATTTT. Its protein is CASTSLGWKADSNQPQHF.

The chain has TRBV15 and TRBJ1-2; D possibly corresponds to TRBD1 (5 bases). The CDR3 sequence is 13 residues long. Looked up from germline, CDR1 is LNHNV and CDR2 is YYDKDF (reference sequence). Trimming stripped 4 bases from V and 11 bases from J, with 17 bases between. CDR3: CATSIEPRVRYTF. The CDR3 region has the DNA TGTGCCACCAGCATAGAACCCAGGGTGAGGTACACCTTC.

This sequence joins TRBV27 and TRBJ1-2, with 7 bases aligning to TRBD1. CDR3 length: 15 residues. The germline V gene encodes CDR1 MNHEY and CDR2 SMNVEV (reference sequence). V shed 3 bases and J 1 base; nucleotides not matched to a gene: 5. CDR3 protein: CASSLLGTDNYGYTF. In DNA form, the CDR3 reads TGTGCCAGCAGTTTGCTCGGGACAGATAACTATGGCTACACCTTC.

The chain combines TRBV19 with TRBJ1-2, with TRBD1 identical over 8 bases. CDR3 length equals 14 residues. V was pared by 4 bases and J by 8 bases, with 9 bases of the junction left unmatched. Per germline, CDR1 LNHDA and CDR2 SQIVND (reference sequence). The CDR3 spells CASSKRQGMGGYTF. CDR3 nucleotide sequence: TGTGCCAGTAGTAAACGACAGGGGATGGGAGGCTACACCTTC.

Points on this clone: Compared with germline, one end of the junction differs, possibly owing to a read error. The V gene is TRBV3-1 (or the pseudogene TRBV3-2), the J gene TRBJ1-3; 12 positions match TRBD1. This CDR3 comprises 16 residues. In germline, CDR1 is LGHDT, CDR2 YNNKEL (reference sequence). The CDR3 region is CASTQRDRGPGNTIYF. The DNA of the CDR3 is TGTGCCAGCACCCAAAGGGACAGGGGGCCTGGAAACACCATATATTTT.

The chain combines TRBV7-8 with TRBJ1-3; no clear D gene. V gave up 1 base and J gave up 0 bases, with 10 bases separating them. Germline CDR1 and CDR2: SGHVS and FQNEAQ. There are 16 residues in the CDR3. CDR3 bases: TGTGCCAGCAGCTTAGGTTTGCAGGTCTCTGGAAACACCATATATTTT. The encoded protein is CASSLGLQVSGNTIYF. The variable domain in full, completed from reference TRBV7-8 and TRBJ1-3, reads GAGVSQSPRYKVAKRGQDVALRCDPISGHVSLFWYQQALGQGPEFLTYFQNEAQLDKSGLPSDRFFAERPEGSVSTLKIQRTQQEDSAVYLCASSLGLQVSGNTIYFGEGSWLTVV.

The J gene is TRBJ1-3, the V gene TRBV3-1 (or the pseudogene TRBV3-2), with D tentatively TRBD1 (6 bases). Germline V gene data show CDR1 as LGHDT and CDR2 as YNNKEL (reference sequence). CDR3 length: 18 amino acids. Trimming removed 4 bases at V and 0 bases at J, with 19 bases between. As DNA, the CDR3 is TGTGCCAGCAGCCCAACCATTTTCGGACAGCGCTCTGGAAACACCATATATTTT. Protein sequence: CASSPTIFGQRSGNTIYF.

The genes are TRBV12-5 and TRBJ1-4; a possible D gene is TRBD1 (5 bases). Deletions cut 4 bases from V and 6 bases from J, with 18 bases between. This CDR3 is 16 amino acids long. Germline-derived CDR1 and CDR2 are LGHNT and FRNRAP. CDR3 in DNA: TGTGCTAGTGGTTCCCCCTCAGGGCTCTGGGATGAAAAACTGTTTTTT. This codes for CASGSPSGLWDEKLFF.

V is TRBV4-2 and J is TRBJ1-1, with a possible D match to TRBD1 (6 bases). Per the germline V gene, CDR1 is LGHNA and CDR2 is YNFKEQ. There are 15 residues in the CDR3. V was trimmed by 3 bases and J by 2 bases, leaving 13 bases between them. CDR3 sequence: CASSQPSTGNTEAFF. The CDR3 DNA reads as TGTGCCAGCAGCCAGCCCTCGACAGGCAACACTGAAGCTTTCTTT.

The V gene is TRBV7-6, the J gene TRBJ1-1, with a possible D match to TRBD1 (5 bases). The CDR3 sequence is 14 residues long. Germline V lookup: CDR1 SGHVS, CDR2 FNYEAQ. V was cut by 3 bases and J by 4 bases, with 12 bases left in between. This CDR3 reads CASSLGTGTTEAFF. CDR3 coding DNA: TGTGCCAGCAGCTTGGGAACAGGTACCACTGAAGCTTTCTTT.

The V call is TRBV14, the J call TRBJ1-4; D is unresolved. The V and J ends lost 1 base and 0 bases respectively, with 9 bases between them. Germline loops: CDR1 SGHDN, CDR2 FVKESK. This CDR3 comprises 16 residues. CDR3 nucleotide sequence: TGTGCCAGCAGCCAAGGTATCGGGGCAACTAATGAAAAACTGTTTTTT. Translating it yields CASSQGIGATNEKLFF.

This clone was counted between two and nine times. The CDR3 is CASRLQGANYGYTF. The CDR3 coding sequence is TGTGCCAGCAGGCTACAGGGCGCTAACTATGGCTACACCTTC. The V and J genes are TRBV6-5 and TRBJ1-2; weak D call: TRBD1 (6 bases). The CDR3 totals 14 residues. Germline V gives CDR1 MNHEY, CDR2 SVGAGI. With 6 bases removed from V and 0 bases from J, the gap between germline ends came to 11 bases.

This chain joins TRBV9 and TRBJ1-2, with 8 positions matching TRBD1. J was trimmed by 4 bases and V by 0 bases; bases with no gene match: 8. There are 16 residues in the CDR3. The germline V gene has CDR1 SGDLS and CDR2 YYNGEE. CDR3 sequence: CASSVDPRGQGYGYTF. The CDR3 nucleotides are TGTGCCAGCAGCGTAGATCCCAGGGGGCAGGGCTATGGCTACACCTTC.

V and J are TRBV3-1 (or the pseudogene TRBV3-2) and TRBJ2-5; D is possibly TRBD2 (6 bases). The CDR3 consists of 14 residues. The V and J ends lost 3 bases and 3 bases respectively, with 11 bases between them. The germline V gene has CDR1 LGHDT and CDR2 YNNKEL (reference sequence). CDR3 in amino acids: CASSQLGLEETQYF. The CDR3 DNA sequence: TGTGCCAGCAGCCAGTTGGGACTTGAAGAGACCCAGTACTTC.

The chain is built from TRBV7-2 and TRBJ1-5, with a possible D match to TRBD1 (6 bases). This CDR3 contains 13 residues. Germline-derived CDR1 and CDR2 are SGHTA and FQGNSA. Trimming pared 6 bases from V and 11 bases from J, leaving 17 bases between. CDR3 in DNA: TGTGCCAGCAGTCAGGGGCTGGCGCAGTCCCAGCATTTT. Translating gives CASSQGLAQSQHF.

The table lists this clone with a few counts. The V call is TRBV12-3 or TRBV12-4, the J call TRBJ1-1; D remains unclear. V dropped 6 bases and J dropped 8 bases, with 10 bases sitting between them. The CDR3 is made up of 11 amino acids. The CDR3: CASRLSREAFF. The CDR3 coding sequence is TGTGCCAGCAGATTGTCCAGGGAAGCTTTCTTT.

The CDR3 nucleotides are TGCAGCGTGGGGACAGGGGGCTCCGGGGAGCTGTTTTTT. It encodes CSVGTGGSGELFF. V gene TRBV29-1 combines with J gene TRBJ2-2; 12 bases match TRBD1. CDR3 size: 13 residues. Losses at the gene ends were 6 bases for V and 6 bases for J; bases not matched to a gene: 2. Germline V gene lookup returns CDR1 SQVTM and CDR2 ANQGSEA.

This clone was counted once. The CDR3 DNA sequence: TGTGCCAGCAGCTTGCTTCGAGAGACCCAGTACTTC. Residues: CASSLLRETQYF. V is TRBV5-6 and J is TRBJ2-5; D remains unclear. V was cut by 1 base and J by 4 bases, with 5 bases left in between. Per the germline V gene, CDR1 is SGHDT and CDR2 is YYEEEE. The CDR3 is made up of 12 amino acids.

V usage is TRBV27 and J usage is TRBJ1-1; perhaps TRBD1 as D (5 bases). Trimming removed 0 bases from V and 1 base from J, with 6 bases in between. The CDR3 sequence is 14 residues long. Germline CDR1 MNHEY, CDR2 SMNVEV (reference sequence). CDR3 bases: TGTGCCAGCAGTTTATCGGGGCCGAACACTGAAGCTTTCTTT. This sequence encodes CASSLSGPNTEAFF.

DNA of the CDR3: TGTGCCAGCAGCTTCCGGGGCACAGATACGCAGTATTTT. Its protein product is CASSFRGTDTQYF. This chain uses TRBV13 with TRBJ2-3; D is unresolved. The CDR3 totals 13 residues. Germline values: CDR1 PRHDT, CDR2 FYEKMQ (reference sequence). Trimming shortened V by 3 bases and J by 1 base, and 5 bases separated the two germline ends.

The V gene is TRBV6-1, the J gene TRBJ2-1; D is unresolved. Between the trimmed V and J ends, which lost 2 bases and 8 bases, there was a span of 4 bases. Germline CDR1 and CDR2: MNHNS and SASEGT. The CDR3 contains 11 residues. The DNA for the CDR3 is TGTGCCAGCAGTGAACTTTATGAGCAGTTCTTC. Its protein product is CASSELYEQFF.

This chain connects TRBV21-1 to TRBJ1-2; the D segment call TRBD1 is taken from the table without a DNA check. TRBV21-1 constitutes a pseudogene. The CDR3 totals 17 residues. This CDR3 reads CASSKRGPGGIDYGYTF. The DNA for the CDR3 is TGTGCCAGCAGCAAAAGGGGGCCAGGGGGAATTGACTATGGCTACACCTTC.

This clone has only a few counts. V and J are TRBV29-1 and TRBJ1-1; D uncertain. Germline CDR1 is SQVTM and CDR2 is ANQGSEA. The CDR3 is 11 residues long. V was clipped by 4 bases and J by 8 bases, with 11 bases between them. This CDR3 reads CSVAIVEEAFF. CDR3 bases: TGCAGCGTTGCCATAGTTGAGGAAGCTTTCTTT.

The V gene is TRBV6-5, the J gene TRBJ2-3, with 8 bases fitting TRBD2. The CDR3 runs 13 residues. V lost 8 bases to trimming and J lost 6 bases; unmatched junction nucleotides: 7. Germline V lookup: CDR1 MNHEY, CDR2 SVGAGI. The DNA of the CDR3 is TGTGCCAGCTGGAGCGGGAGCGGGGATACGCAGTATTTT. Its protein product is CASWSGSGDTQYF.